These 11 T cell receptor beta chains originate from one sample sequenced in a study of blood T cell repertoires in COVID-19. Libraries were prepared by immunoSEQ multiplex PCR; TCRdb keeps only in-frame clonotypes and omits some of them. The table includes 100,000 or so clones, approximately 81% detected once. The sequencing sample was made of peripheral blood. The source of these receptors is a woman aged 65 to 85 with active or convalescent COVID-19.

The chain couples TRBV4-2 to TRBJ2-5; 11 nucleotides align to TRBD2. The CDR3 spans 17 residues. With 0 bases clipped from V and 7 bases from J, the junction kept 10 bases outside the gene matches. The germline V gene has CDR1 LGHNA and CDR2 YNFKEQ. Here the CDR3 reads CASSQEERGLAALTQYF. DNA for the CDR3: TGTGCCAGCAGCCAAGAAGAGCGGGGACTAGCGGCTCTGACCCAGTACTTC.

The chain uses TRBV2 and TRBJ1-1, with a weak D call TRBD1 (6 bases). CDR1 and CDR2 from the germline V gene are SNHLY and FYNNEI. V lost 3 bases to trimming and J lost 7 bases, with 9 bases between them. The CDR3 has 12 residues. For the CDR3, the DNA is TGTGCCAGCAGTGATCGGACAGTTGAAGCTTTCTTT. Protein sequence: CASSDRTVEAFF.

The chain joins TRBV7-2 to TRBJ1-1; a possible D gene is TRBD1 (5 bases). Trimming cost V 2 bases and J 0 bases, with 10 bases left between them. CDR1 is SGHTA and CDR2 is FQGNSA in the germline V gene. The CDR3 runs 15 residues. The CDR3: CASSLSRTLNTEAFF. The CDR3, as DNA: TGTGCCAGCAGCTTAAGTCGGACATTGAACACTGAAGCTTTCTTT.

Notes on this clone: Other DNA sequences of this sample code for an identical CDR3. This rearrangement joins TRBV18 to TRBJ1-2, with 8 bases that match TRBD1. J lost 3 bases, V lost 3 bases, and 0 bases had no gene match. The CDR3 consists of 13 residues. Germline values: CDR1 KGHSH, CDR2 LQKENI. CDR3 DNA sequence: TGTGCCAGCTCACCGACAGGGGACTATGGCTACACCTTC. Translated, it gives CASSPTGDYGYTF. Using reference TRBV18 and TRBJ1-2 for the parts outside the CDR3, the full variable domain is NAGVMQNPRHLVRRRGQEARLRCSPMKGHSHVYWYRQLPEEGLKFMVYLQKENIIDESGMPKERFSAEFPKEGPSILRIQQVVRGDSAAYFCASSPTGDYGYTFGSGTRLTVV.

The J gene is TRBJ1-5, the V gene TRBV5-1; 9 nucleotides align to TRBD1. Germline V lookup: CDR1 SGHRS, CDR2 YFSETQ. The V segment lost 0 bases and the J segment 6 bases; nucleotides outside the gene matches: 7. The CDR3 contains 16 residues. The CDR3 coding sequence is TGCGCCAGCAGCTTGGTGGGCGGACAGGGGATTCAGCCCCAGCATTTT. It translates to CASSLVGGQGIQPQHF.

The chain couples TRBV30 to TRBJ1-5, with a possible D match to TRBD1 (5 bases). Looked up from germline, CDR1 is GTSNPN and CDR2 is SVGIG (reference sequence). The CDR3 length is 16 residues. Trimming took off 0 bases at V and 1 base at J, with 13 bases between the two ends. The CDR3 DNA follows: TGTGCCTGGAGTGTACCGGGGGGTATAAGCAATCAGCCCCAGCATTTT. Its protein is CAWSVPGGISNQPQHF.

The chain links TRBV10-2 to TRBJ2-5; a possible D gene is TRBD1 (7 bases). The CDR3 has 16 residues. V lost 8 bases, J lost 3 bases, and 22 bases lay in between. The germline V gene has CDR1 WSHSY and CDR2 SAAADI. The CDR3 loop reads CASAGGRPGGKETQYF. CDR3 bases: TGCGCCAGCGCAGGGGGGAGACCGGGCGGAAAAGAGACCCAGTACTTC.

The sample holds a few counts of this clone. The chain couples TRBV30 to TRBJ2-7; D might be TRBD1 (5 bases). The V gene's germline CDR1 is GTSNPN and CDR2 SVGIG (reference sequence). Trimming shortened V by 5 bases and J by 5 bases, and 10 bases separated the two germline ends. The CDR3 consists of 11 residues. The DNA of the CDR3 is TGTGCCTGGGGTGGACACCACGAGCAGTACTTC. Its translation is CAWGGHHEQYF.

This clone was counted a single time. This chain connects TRBV24-1 to TRBJ2-2; 7 nucleotides line up with TRBD1. V was pared by 9 bases and J by 5 bases, with 20 bases of the junction left unmatched. The germline CDR1 and CDR2 sequences are KGHDR and SFDVKD. The CDR3 spans 18 residues. CDR3 loop: CATEGQSILRTGTGELFF. The CDR3 nucleotides are TGTGCCACCGAGGGACAGTCAATACTGCGAACTGGGACCGGGGAGCTGTTTTTT.

The rearrangement joins TRBV19 to TRBJ1-2; D gene ambiguous. Germline CDR1 LNHDA, CDR2 SQIVND (reference sequence). The CDR3 covers 13 residues. V gave up 0 bases and J gave up 5 bases, with 7 bases separating them. The CDR3 DNA follows: TGTGCCAGTAGTATAGACAGGAATTATGGCTACACCTTC. Amino acid sequence: CASSIDRNYGYTF.

The chain employs TRBV19 and TRBJ2-2, with no clear D. Trimming took off 5 bases at V and 6 bases at J, with 10 bases between the two ends. Germline values: CDR1 LNHDA, CDR2 SQIVND (reference sequence). The CDR3 has 13 amino acids. This CDR3 is CASSGQVAGELFF. In DNA, the CDR3 is TGTGCCAGTAGTGGGCAGGTGGCCGGGGAGCTGTTTTTT.